This T cell receptor beta chain was recorded in a study of technical replicates of blood from a few donors. After removal of 6 bases from V and 0 bases from J, the junction contained 8 bases not matched to a gene. This CDR3 has 17 residues. TCRdb's copy holds only in-frame clones and misses some; the assay was immunoSEQ multiplex PCR. The sample yields approximately 52,000 clones, just over 85% seen once. This clone was found once. Sequenced material: PBMCs. V usage is TRBV23-1 and J usage is TRBJ1-3; TRBD1 matches at 10 bases. TRBV23-1 is sorted into the ORF group, with uncertain function. The TCR sequence derives from a human donor in good health. Some clones in this sample may be carry-over from other donors' samples. The CDR3 coding sequence is TGCGCCAGCAGGACAGGGGGCGCGGTTCGCTCTGGAAACACCATATATTTT. This sequence encodes CASRTGGAVRSGNTIYF.